These 23 T cell receptor beta chains were all obtained from the same sample, sequenced in a study of T cells in Graves' hyperthyroidism and ophthalmopathy (dated by TCRdb to about 2019). To prepare the library, multiplex PCR was applied. TCRdb shows the sequencer as Illumina HiSeq 2000. The TCR beta CDR3 regions were amplified from RNA transcripts. A first-round RT-PCR of the TCR CDR3 used the HTBI primer set with the Qiagen OneStep RT-PCR kit. Starting from the raw public reads, TCRdb applied fastp trimming at Q25, assembled clones with MiXCR and retained in-frame beta chains. A single entry per CDR3 protein holds the most common genes and DNA from its merged rows. The sample data list roughly 530,000 distinct CDR3 sequences, and roughly 15% of these were observed just once. The ten largest clones take up roughly 18% of the sample. The material sequenced was blood. The receptors here all came from a woman under 30 with Graves' ophthalmopathy.

This chain links TRBV5-4 with TRBJ2-1, with a tentative D call TRBD1 (6 bases). V gave up 0 bases and J gave up 6 bases, with 13 bases separating them. Germline V gene sequence: CDR1 SGHNT, CDR2 YYREEE (reference sequence). The CDR3 is 15 residues long. The CDR3 DNA reads as TGTGCCAGCAGCTTGGCCGCCGGGACATCCAATGAGCAGTTCTTC. This gives the protein CASSLAAGTSNEQFF. The complete variable domain, with remaining parts taken from reference TRBV5-4 and TRBJ2-1, reads ETGVTQSPTHLIKTRGQQVTLRCSSQSGHNTVSWYQQALGQGPQFIFQYYREEENGRGNFPPRFSGLQFPNYSSELNVNALELDDSALYLCASSLAAGTSNEQFFGPGTRLTVL.

The chain couples TRBV19 to TRBJ1-1; TRBD1 aligns across 7 bases. This CDR3 comprises 15 residues. The J segment lost 3 bases and the V segment lost 6 bases, leaving 10 bases of the junction unmatched. Germline V CDR1 and CDR2: LNHDA, SQIVND (reference sequence). CDR3 sequence reads: CASRPSDRTDTEAFF. The CDR3 nucleotides are TGTGCCAGTAGACCATCGGACAGGACAGACACTGAAGCTTTCTTT.

This clonotype was observed many times. The chain has TRBV11-2 and TRBJ2-7; TRBD1 might be the D (5 bases). The CDR3 consists of 13 residues. The germline gives CDR1 SGHAT, CDR2 FQNNGV. Deletions cut 5 bases from V and 3 bases from J, with 11 bases between. The CDR3 loop reads CASSPGINYEQYF. The CDR3 DNA sequence: TGTGCCAGCAGCCCAGGGATAAACTACGAGCAGTACTTC. Together with reference TRBV11-2 and TRBJ2-7, the CDR3 gives the full variable domain: EAGVAQSPRYKIIEKRQSVAFWCNPISGHATLYWYQQILGQGPKLLIQFQNNGVVDDSQLPKDRFSAERLKGVDSTLKIQPAKLEDSAVYLCASSPGINYEQYFGPGTRLTVT.

The chain couples TRBV27 to TRBJ2-7, with D perhaps matching TRBD1 (5 bases). Between the trimmed V and J ends, which lost 2 bases and 4 bases, there was a span of 12 bases. The length of the CDR3 is 14 residues. From germline, CDR1 is MNHEY and CDR2 SMNVEV (reference sequence). DNA for the CDR3: TGTGCCAGCAGTTTAAAAACAGGTCTTTACGAGCAGTACTTC. Its protein is CASSLKTGLYEQYF.

The chain carries TRBV27 and TRBJ2-4; 11 nucleotides align to TRBD2. The length of the CDR3 is 18 residues. With V trimmed by 5 bases and J by 2 bases, 11 bases remained unmatched. Germline V gene sequence: CDR1 MNHEY, CDR2 SMNVEV (reference sequence). The CDR3 reads CASSVIGTSGITKNIQYF. The CDR3 nucleotides read TGTGCCAGCAGTGTTATCGGGACTAGCGGAATTACCAAAAACATTCAGTACTTC.

The sample holds a few counts of this clonotype. The V and J genes are TRBV29-1 and TRBJ1-1, with 9 bases lining up with TRBD1. The junction had 7 bases not matched to a gene; V was cut back by 7 bases and J by 4 bases. The CDR3 covers 13 residues. CDR1 is SQVTM, CDR2 ANQGSEA, per germline. The CDR3 protein is CSARHRGLTEAFF. CDR3 nucleotide sequence: TGCAGCGCGAGACACAGGGGGCTCACTGAAGCTTTCTTT.

This clonotype was seen many times. The chain carries TRBV7-2 and TRBJ2-7; tentative D call: TRBD2 (6 bases). The CDR3 length is 16 residues. Germline CDR1 SGHTA, CDR2 FQGNSA. Trimming removed 3 bases from V and 1 base from J, with 16 bases in between. The CDR3 DNA reads TGTGCCAGCAGCTTTCCCCCAGGCGGGAAATCCTACGAGCAGTACTTC. It is translated as CASSFPPGGKSYEQYF.

This clonotype was found many times. J is TRBJ2-7 and V is TRBV28, with 11 bases identical to TRBD1. Trimming at V came to 5 bases and at J to 6 bases, leaving 6 bases not matched to a gene. CDR3 length: 14 residues. Germline values: CDR1 MDHEN, CDR2 SYDVKM. The CDR3 loop reads CASSSEDRGLEQYF. CDR3 DNA: TGTGCCAGCAGTAGCGAGGACAGGGGGCTCGAGCAGTACTTC.

This clonotype was observed many times. This rearrangement joins TRBV20-1 to TRBJ2-7; 7 bases map to TRBD2. CDR1 and CDR2 (germline): DFQATT, SNEGSKA (reference sequence). The trim removed 0 bases at V and 2 bases at J, leaving 7 bases unmatched. The CDR3 extends over 15 amino acids. CDR3: CSAREAERGPYEQYF. The CDR3 DNA follows: TGCAGTGCTAGAGAGGCAGAGCGGGGCCCCTACGAGCAGTACTTC.

This clonotype has a count of ten or more. The chain links TRBV12-3 or TRBV12-4 to TRBJ1-6, with D hard to call. The CDR3 spans 15 residues. V lost 3 bases and J 10 bases, leaving 16 bases between the germline ends. CDR3 residues: CASSFSLSVSSPLHF. The DNA for the CDR3 is TGTGCCAGCAGTTTTTCCCTGTCAGTCTCATCACCCCTCCACTTT.

The chain uses TRBV7-2 and TRBJ1-1; 7 nucleotides align to TRBD1. The CDR3 is 14 amino acids. V shed 5 bases and J 3 bases; nucleotides not matched to a gene: 6. Germline-derived CDR1 and CDR2 are SGHTA and FQGNSA. CDR3 coding DNA: TGTGCCAGCAGCGTACAGGGGAGGGACACTGAAGCTTTCTTT. Protein product: CASSVQGRDTEAFF.

This clonotype was seen many times. The chain recombines TRBV28 with TRBJ2-7; D gene unclear. Germline-derived CDR1 and CDR2 are MDHEN and SYDVKM. Trimming pared 2 bases from V and 3 bases from J, leaving 5 bases between. The CDR3 is 12 residues long. The CDR3 sequence: CASSLRFYEQYF. The CDR3 DNA follows: TGTGCCAGCAGTTTACGATTCTACGAGCAGTACTTC.

This clonotype was counted at least ten times. This chain connects TRBV5-1 to TRBJ1-1; D not certain. Between the trimmed V and J ends, which lost 4 bases and 1 base, there was a span of 8 bases. The CDR3 covers 13 residues. The germline V gene has CDR1 SGHRS and CDR2 YFSETQ. CDR3 sequence reads: CASSTNKNTEAFF. In nucleotides, the CDR3 is TGCGCCAGCAGCACTAACAAGAACACTGAAGCTTTCTTT.

About this clonotype: Just one base apart from a much larger clone, this may be a read error. V and J are TRBV6-1 and TRBJ1-1; TRBD1 is a possible D gene (5 bases). CDR1 is MNHNS and CDR2 is SASEGT in the germline V gene. The CDR3 totals 13 residues. V was shortened by 8 bases and J by 3 bases, with 13 bases between the two germline ends. CDR3 DNA sequence: TGTGCCAGCGCCTACCGGGGGGACACTGAAGCTTTCTTT. Translation gives CASAYRGDTEAFF.

The rearrangement joins TRBV12-3 or TRBV12-4 to TRBJ1-5, with TRBD1 identical over 10 bases. V dropped 6 bases and J dropped 5; count of bases not matched to a gene: 10. This CDR3 region has 16 residues. CDR3 coding DNA: TGTGCCAGCAGCCAATCCGGGACAGGGGACGATCAGCCCCAGCATTTT. Translation gives CASSQSGTGDDQPQHF.

The chain joins TRBV30 to TRBJ2-2, with 10 bases that match TRBD2. The CDR3 length is 16 residues. Germline V gene lookup returns CDR1 GTSNPN and CDR2 SVGIG (reference sequence). J was trimmed by 5 bases and V by 7 bases; bases with no gene match: 13. The CDR3, as DNA: TGTGCCTCCCACCTAACCAGCGGGGGGGCAACCGGGGAGCTGTTTTTT. Its translation: CASHLTSGGATGELFF. Complete variable domain (other parts from reference TRBV30 and TRBJ2-2): SQTIHQWPATLVQPVGSPLSLECTVEGTSNPNLYWYRQAAGRGLQLLFYSVGIGQISSEVPQNLSASRPQDRQFILSSKKLLLSDSGFYLCASHLTSGGATGELFFGEGSRLTVL.

There are many counts of this clonotype. The rearrangement uses TRBV2 and TRBJ2-7; TRBD2 aligns across 8 bases. Germline values: CDR1 SNHLY, CDR2 FYNNEI. The V and J ends lost 1 base and 0 bases, in that order; junction bases with no gene match: 8. The CDR3 totals 17 residues. The CDR3 reads CASSEDGVSGVSYEQYF. CDR3 DNA sequence: TGTGCCAGCAGTGAAGATGGGGTTAGCGGGGTCTCCTACGAGCAGTACTTC.

This chain uses TRBV30 with TRBJ1-3; no clear D gene. Per the germline V gene, CDR1 is GTSNPN and CDR2 is SVGIG (reference sequence). Trimming took 5 bases from V and 0 from J, leaving 17 bases between them. This CDR3 is 16 amino acids long. As DNA, the CDR3 is TGTGCCTGGCAAGGAAAAACAGCGAGCTCTGGAAACACCATATATTTT. Protein sequence: CAWQGKTASSGNTIYF.

This clonotype was recorded a few times. This chain connects TRBV6-1 to TRBJ2-7, with 9 bases that match TRBD2. Germline lookup yields CDR1 MNHNS and CDR2 SASEGT. J lost 6 bases, V lost 5 bases, and 11 bases had no gene match. The CDR3 runs to 15 residues. The CDR3 region is CASSTHRTSVGEQYF. Written as DNA, the CDR3 is TGTGCCAGCAGTACACACCGGACTAGCGTGGGCGAGCAGTACTTC.

This clonotype was seen many times. This chain links TRBV2 with TRBJ1-5; no firm D call. CDR3 length equals 14 residues. The germline CDR1 and CDR2 sequences are SNHLY and FYNNEI. V was cut by 6 bases and J by 5 bases, with 14 bases left in between. The CDR3 nucleotides read TGTGCCAGCAGGGTTGATCTCGGGGATCAGCCCCAGCATTTT. Translation: CASRVDLGDQPQHF.

At least ten counts were recorded for this clonotype. The rearrangement uses TRBV7-3 and TRBJ2-1, with D perhaps TRBD2 (5 bases). This CDR3 contains 15 residues. V lost 5 bases, J lost 0 bases, and 11 bases lay in between. Germline V lookup: CDR1 SGHTA, CDR2 FQGTGA. The chain's CDR3 is CASSRTHGSYNEQFF. Here the CDR3 DNA reads TGTGCCAGCAGCCGGACTCATGGCTCCTACAATGAGCAGTTCTTC.

Ten or more counts support this clonotype. This chain joins TRBV30 and TRBJ2-7; 7 bases are a match to TRBD1. The CDR3 consists of 16 residues. Germline CDR1 reads GTSNPN; CDR2 reads SVGIG (reference sequence). V shed 3 bases, J shed 2 bases, and the junction held 13 bases outside the gene matches. The CDR3 here is CAWSNLPQGPTYEQYF. CDR3 DNA sequence: TGTGCCTGGAGCAATTTACCACAGGGGCCGACCTACGAGCAGTACTTC. The full variable domain, rest sourced from reference TRBV30 and TRBJ2-7, is SQTIHQWPATLVQPVGSPLSLECTVEGTSNPNLYWYRQAAGRGLQLLFYSVGIGQISSEVPQNLSASRPQDRQFILSSKKLLLSDSGFYLCAWSNLPQGPTYEQYFGPGTRLTVT.

The rearrangement joins TRBV27 to TRBJ1-2, with 11 bases matching TRBD1. The CDR3 spans 17 residues. Germline V gene lookup returns CDR1 MNHEY and CDR2 SMNVEV (reference sequence). Trimming removed 5 bases from V and 6 bases from J; junction bases left unmatched: 14. CDR3 nucleotides: TGTGCCAGCAGTGCCTGGACAGGGGGCAGGTTCAAAGATGGCTACACCTTC. Its protein product is CASSAWTGGRFKDGYTF.